This TCR beta chain emerged from a study of blood T cell repertoires in COVID-19. Sequencing used immunoSEQ multiplex PCR; TCRdb keeps in-frame clones, though not all of them. Of some 160,000 clones in the sample, about four fifths were seen once. This clone was recorded once. Individuals aged about 18 to 89 years were recruited from some 26 US areas. Recovered status applied to Cohort 3 donors who had two consecutive negative PCRs. It also applied to those with clearance or with symptom resolution. CDR1 and CDR2 from the germline V gene are SGHVS and FQNEAQ. This CDR3 is built from 12 residues. V lost 7 bases and J lost 2, with 8 bases in between.

This receptor was obtained from a woman in her sixties who had recovered from COVID-19. Input material: PBMCs or T cells enriched from blood (not recorded which). The V call is TRBV7-8, the J call TRBJ1-2; D gene ambiguous. The CDR3 DNA sequence: TGTGCCAGCAACTCTGCCAACTATGGCTACACCTTC. It translates to CASNSANYGYTF.